This TCR beta chain was identified in a study of regulatory T cells in long-lasting Graves disease. In the study overall: Duration of antithyroid drug therapy among newly diagnosed Graves' patients was under 3 months.

Study outcomes and limitations: Reduced TCR diversity was observed in persistent Graves' patients versus newly diagnosed patients. New patients shared about a thousand public clonotypes, fewer than the roughly 2,500 shared by persistent patients.

Assembly of TCR beta libraries relied on iRepertoire HTBI primers together with Arm-PCR of CDR3 regions. MiXCR, run by TCRdb on the multiplex PCR reads, gives a single entry per CDR3 protein. The sample yields approximately 350,000 distinct CDR3 sequences, about 11% seen once. As to time point: newly diagnosed GD, antithyroid drugs for less than 3 months. RNA from PBMCs was the source of the TCR library. This clonotype was recorded at least ten times. Its antigen is still unknown. Germline V CDR1 and CDR2: SGHTA, FQGNSA. Trimming took 0 bases from V and 7 from J, leaving 16 bases between them. There are 17 residues in the CDR3. The sample was also linked to a second study, of T cells in Graves' hyperthyroidism and ophthalmopathy. Turning to that study: Patients counted as stable if ophthalmopathy did not develop within 18 months.

This material consisted of peripheral blood mononuclear cells (PBMCs), taken at new diagnosis, from a patient treated with antithyroid drugs. This TCR derives from a woman between 18 and 29 years old with Graves disease. The V gene is TRBV7-2, the J gene TRBJ1-6; a possible D gene is TRBD1 (6 bases). CDR3 region: CASSLAHRDPGNSPLHF. CDR3 sequence (DNA): TGTGCCAGCAGCTTAGCGCACAGGGACCCGGGAAATTCACCCCTCCACTTT.